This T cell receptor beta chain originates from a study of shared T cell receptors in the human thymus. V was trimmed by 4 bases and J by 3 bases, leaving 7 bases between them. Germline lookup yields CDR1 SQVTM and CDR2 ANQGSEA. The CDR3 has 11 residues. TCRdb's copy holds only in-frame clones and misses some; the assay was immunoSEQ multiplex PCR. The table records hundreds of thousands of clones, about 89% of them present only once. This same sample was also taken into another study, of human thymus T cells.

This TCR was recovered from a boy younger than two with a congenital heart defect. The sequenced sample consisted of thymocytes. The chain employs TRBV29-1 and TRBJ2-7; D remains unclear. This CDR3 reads CSVGADYEQYF. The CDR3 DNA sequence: TGCAGCGTTGGGGCAGACTACGAGCAGTACTTC.